One and the same sample provided the 21 T cell receptor beta chains below, sequenced in a study of beta chain features in type 1 diabetes. Sequenced material consisted of expressed TCRB transcripts (all of the isolated RNA was reverse transcribed). The table came from immunoSEQ multiplex PCR; TCRdb's copy has only in-frame clones and leaves some out. The data hold 140,000 to 150,000 clones, with approximately 52% observed a single time. The sample consisted of Tregs from blood. The receptors shown here come from a young man in good health.

This clone was counted once. This chain links TRBV7-6 with TRBJ2-5, with TRBD2 matching 9 bases. The J call may be mistaken, given a closer DNA end match to TRBJ2-7. Germline CDR1 is SGHVS and CDR2 is FNYEAQ. This CDR3 has 19 residues. The CDR3 DNA sequence: TGTGCCAGCAGCCCCCGACCTGGGGGGACGAGCGGGAGGCAATACGAGCAGTACTTC. Residues: CASSPRPGGTSGRQYEQYF.

The J gene is TRBJ2-1, the V gene TRBV7-9, with D hard to call. V shed 1 base and J shed 3 bases, with 10 bases lying between them. Germline loops: CDR1 SEHNR, CDR2 FQNEAQ (reference sequence). The CDR3 has 15 amino acids. CDR3 loop: CASSLGDFVYNEQFF. DNA of the CDR3: TGTGCCAGCAGCTTAGGAGACTTCGTCTACAATGAGCAGTTCTTC.

CDR3 bases: TGTGCCTGGAGTGTAGGGGGCTATTCCACAGATACGCAGTATTTT. This translates into CAWSVGGYSTDTQYF. The V gene is TRBV30, the J gene TRBJ2-3; 7 bases align to TRBD1. V was clipped by 0 bases and J by 2 bases; unmatched bases: 5. The germline CDR1 and CDR2 sequences are GTSNPN and SVGIG (reference sequence). The CDR3 sequence is 15 residues long. Full variable domain (rest looked up from reference TRBV30 and TRBJ2-3): SQTIHQWPATLVQPVGSPLSLECTVEGTSNPNLYWYRQAAGRGLQLLFYSVGIGQISSEVPQNLSASRPQDRQFILSSKKLLLSDSGFYLCAWSVGGYSTDTQYFGPGTRLTVL.

This clone was seen more than once but under ten times. This chain connects TRBV29-1 to TRBJ2-3; 8 bases are shared with TRBD2. CDR1 is SQVTM, CDR2 ANQGSEA, per germline. This CDR3 is 13 amino acids long. V was clipped by 7 bases and J by 5 bases; unmatched bases: 8. CDR3 region: CSALSGSVDTQYF. The DNA of the CDR3 is TGCAGCGCCCTGAGCGGGAGCGTAGATACGCAGTATTTT.

The V and J genes are TRBV7-9 and TRBJ1-2; D not resolved. Germline values: CDR1 SEHNR, CDR2 FQNEAQ (reference sequence). V lost 3 bases and J lost 3, with 8 bases in between. The CDR3 spans 13 residues. In DNA, the CDR3 is TGTGCCAGCAGCTTCTGGGGAGACTATGGCTACACCTTC. This encodes CASSFWGDYGYTF.

This clone appeared a few times. The chain carries TRBV6-1 and TRBJ2-1, with unresolved D. CDR1 and CDR2 (germline): MNHNS, SASEGT. The length of the CDR3 is 12 residues. Trimming left V 5 bases short and J 7 bases short, with 9 bases between. CDR3: CASSQRLNEQFF. CDR3 coding DNA: TGTGCCAGCAGTCAACGTCTAAATGAGCAGTTCTTC.

This chain links TRBV18 with TRBJ2-5; a weak D match, TRBD2 (6 bases). Trimming pared 4 bases from V and 5 bases from J, leaving 17 bases between. Germline-derived CDR1 and CDR2 are KGHSH and LQKENI. The CDR3 runs to 15 residues. The CDR3 region is CASSRPGLRTETQYF. CDR3 DNA sequence: TGTGCCAGCTCACGCCCGGGACTTCGCACGGAGACCCAGTACTTC.

The chain uses TRBV7-2 and TRBJ1-1; D perhaps matches TRBD1 (5 bases). The V gene lost 4 bases and the J gene lost 1 base, with 13 bases spanning the gap. The CDR3 is 15 amino acids. Germline CDR1 SGHTA, CDR2 FQGNSA. In DNA form, the CDR3 reads TGTGCCAGCAGCTGGGGCAGACCATCGAACACTGAAGCTTTCTTT. Amino acids: CASSWGRPSNTEAFF. The whole variable domain, remainder taken from reference TRBV7-2 and TRBJ1-1, is GAGVSQSPSNKVTEKGKDVELRCDPISGHTALYWYRQSLGQGLEFLIYFQGNSAPDKSGLPSDRFSAERTGGSVSTLTIQRTQQEDSAVYLCASSWGRPSNTEAFFGQGTRLTVV.

This clone has a single count. V is TRBV6-5 and J is TRBJ1-1; D is uncertain. CDR1 MNHEY and CDR2 SVGAGI come from the germline V gene. This CDR3 region has 13 residues. Trimming took off 5 bases at V and 4 bases at J, with 11 bases between the two ends. CDR3 loop: CASSGTRSTEAFF. CDR3 nucleotide sequence: TGTGCCAGCAGTGGTACTAGGTCCACTGAAGCTTTCTTT.

The chain employs TRBV11-2 and TRBJ1-2; maybe TRBD1 (5 bases). Germline lookup yields CDR1 SGHAT and CDR2 FQNNGV. The CDR3 totals 17 residues. The germline V and J ends were trimmed by 5 bases and 2 bases, with 21 bases remaining between them. CDR3: CASSLQLGGWLNYGYTF. CDR3 coding DNA: TGTGCCAGCAGCCTACAATTGGGGGGGTGGCTCAACTATGGCTACACCTTC.

This clone occurred many times. This chain uses TRBV28 with TRBJ1-4; D remains ambiguous. Trimming removed 2 bases from V and 10 bases from J, with 8 bases in between. This CDR3 comprises 12 residues. CDR1 and CDR2 from the germline V gene are MDHEN and SYDVKM. CDR3 loop: CASSLKAGKLFF. The CDR3 region has the DNA TGTGCCAGCAGTTTAAAGGCGGGAAAACTGTTTTTT.

This clone was observed a handful of times. CDR3: CSVERSSSLNEQFF. The CDR3 bases are TGCAGCGTTGAAAGAAGTAGCAGCCTCAATGAGCAGTTCTTC. This chain links TRBV29-1 with TRBJ2-1; D is ambiguous. Germline CDR1 SQVTM, CDR2 ANQGSEA. The CDR3 consists of 14 residues. Trimming stripped 2 bases from V and 6 bases from J, with 14 bases between.

The table lists this clone with a few counts. The CDR3 loop reads CASSYFPTYNEQFF. In DNA form, the CDR3 reads TGCGCCAGCAGTTACTTCCCCACGTACAATGAGCAGTTCTTC. The chain carries TRBV5-1 and TRBJ2-1; D not resolved. This CDR3 has 14 residues. The ends were cut back, 5 bases at V and 4 bases at J, with 13 bases in the middle. Germline CDR1 reads SGHRS; CDR2 reads YFSETQ.

The CDR3 reads CASSLSGTGGAGGDTQYF. The DNA of the CDR3 is TGTGCCAGCAGCTTAAGTGGGACAGGGGGCGCCGGGGGAGATACGCAGTATTTT. The chain recombines TRBV7-3 with TRBJ2-3, with 12 bases matching TRBD1. The germline CDR1 and CDR2 sequences are SGHTA and FQGTGA. The V and J ends lost 1 base and 5 bases, in that order; junction bases with no gene match: 10. CDR3 length: 18 residues.

The genes are TRBV6-5 and TRBJ2-1, with D uncertain. Germline CDR1 reads MNHEY; CDR2 reads SVGAGI. The CDR3 is 14 amino acids. Trimming removed 6 bases at V and 4 bases at J, with 13 bases between. The CDR3 nucleotides are TGTGCCAGCAGCTTGGTTGCTAGATACAATGAGCAGTTCTTC. This gives the protein CASSLVARYNEQFF.

The V call is TRBV5-1, the J call TRBJ2-1; D may be TRBD1 (5 bases). Deletions cut 4 bases from V and 10 bases from J, with 18 bases between. From germline, CDR1 is SGHRS and CDR2 YFSETQ. This CDR3 is 14 amino acids long. For the CDR3, the DNA is TGCGCCAGCAGCCCTGGGGCCCCTCAAACGGAGCAGTTCTTC. As protein: CASSPGAPQTEQFF.

V and J are TRBV7-2 and TRBJ1-5; D is ambiguous. CDR3 length: 14 residues. V lost 1 base, J lost 7 bases, and 11 bases lay in between. Germline V gives CDR1 SGHTA, CDR2 FQGNSA. CDR3 nucleotides: TGTGCCAGCAGCTTAGTTCTGCGGAACCAGCCCCAGCATTTT. Translation: CASSLVLRNQPQHF. The full variable domain, with the rest looked up from reference TRBV7-2 and TRBJ1-5, is GAGVSQSPSNKVTEKGKDVELRCDPISGHTALYWYRQSLGQGLEFLIYFQGNSAPDKSGLPSDRFSAERTGGSVSTLTIQRTQQEDSAVYLCASSLVLRNQPQHFGDGTRLSIL.

The chain has TRBV19 and TRBJ1-2, with 10 bases that match TRBD1. The germline CDR1 and CDR2 sequences are LNHDA and SQIVND (reference sequence). The CDR3 contains 14 residues. Trimming at V came to 5 bases and at J to 6 bases, leaving 6 bases not matched to a gene. The CDR3 protein is CASSVDRGRHGYTF. For the CDR3, the DNA is TGTGCCAGTAGTGTTGACAGGGGGCGACATGGCTACACCTTC. Full variable domain (remainder filled in from reference TRBV19 and TRBJ1-2): DGGITQSPKYLFRKEGQNVTLSCEQNLNHDAMYWYRQDPGQGLRLIYYSQIVNDFQKGDIAEGYSVSREKKESFPLTVTSAQKNPTAFYLCASSVDRGRHGYTFGSGTRLTVV.

J is TRBJ1-1 and V is TRBV6-5; no clear D gene. V was shortened by 6 bases and J by 0 bases, with 5 bases between the two germline ends. Germline V gene data show CDR1 as MNHEY and CDR2 as SVGAGI. The CDR3 covers 12 residues. The CDR3 sequence: CASRQMNTEAFF. The CDR3 nucleotides are TGTGCCAGCAGACAAATGAACACTGAAGCTTTCTTT.

V gene TRBV11-2 combines with J gene TRBJ2-6; D is undetermined. Between the trimmed V and J ends, which lost 5 bases and 2 bases, there was a span of 7 bases. This CDR3 is built from 14 residues. The germline V gene encodes CDR1 SGHAT and CDR2 FQNNGV. The CDR3 DNA follows: TGTGCCAGCAGCGTGGCTCCTGGGGCCAACGTCCTGACTTTC. Residues: CASSVAPGANVLTF.

In this sample, this clone turned up a few times. The rearrangement uses TRBV6-6 and TRBJ2-1; D is unclear. This CDR3 is built from 12 residues. Trimming took off 4 bases at V and 6 bases at J, with 7 bases between the two ends. Germline values: CDR1 MNHNY, CDR2 SVGAGI (reference sequence). The CDR3 coding sequence is TGTGCCAGCAGTTGGGCGTTCAATGAGCAGTTCTTC. This translates into CASSWAFNEQFF.